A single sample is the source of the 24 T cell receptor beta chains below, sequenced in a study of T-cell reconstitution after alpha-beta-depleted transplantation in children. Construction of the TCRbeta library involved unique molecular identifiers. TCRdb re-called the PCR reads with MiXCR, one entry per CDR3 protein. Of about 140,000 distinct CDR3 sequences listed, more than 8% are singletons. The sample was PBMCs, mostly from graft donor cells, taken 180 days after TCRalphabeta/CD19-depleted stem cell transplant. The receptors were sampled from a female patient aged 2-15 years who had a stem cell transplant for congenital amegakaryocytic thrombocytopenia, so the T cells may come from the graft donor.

CDR3 nucleotides: TGCGCCAGCAGCTTGGGAGGCACTAGCTCCTACAATGAGCAGTTCTTC. Protein sequence: CASSLGGTSSYNEQFF. The chain uses TRBV5-1 and TRBJ2-1; D perhaps matches TRBD2 (5 bases). The V gene's germline CDR1 is SGHRS and CDR2 YFSETQ. Trimming left V 0 bases short and J 0 bases short, with 10 bases between. CDR3 size: 16 residues.

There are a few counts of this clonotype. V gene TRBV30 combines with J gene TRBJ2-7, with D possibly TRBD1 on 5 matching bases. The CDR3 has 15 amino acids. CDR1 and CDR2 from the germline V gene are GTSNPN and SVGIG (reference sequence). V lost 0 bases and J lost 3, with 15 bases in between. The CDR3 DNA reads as TGTGCCTGGAGTGTACAGGCCCTTCCCAACTACGAGCAGTACTTC. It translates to CAWSVQALPNYEQYF.

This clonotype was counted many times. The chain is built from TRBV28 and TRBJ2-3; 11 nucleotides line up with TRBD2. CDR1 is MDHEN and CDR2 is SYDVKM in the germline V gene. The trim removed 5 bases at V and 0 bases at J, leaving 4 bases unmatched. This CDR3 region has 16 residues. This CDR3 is CASSMRTSGSTDTQYF. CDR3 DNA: TGTGCCAGCAGTATGAGGACTAGCGGGAGCACAGATACGCAGTATTTT.

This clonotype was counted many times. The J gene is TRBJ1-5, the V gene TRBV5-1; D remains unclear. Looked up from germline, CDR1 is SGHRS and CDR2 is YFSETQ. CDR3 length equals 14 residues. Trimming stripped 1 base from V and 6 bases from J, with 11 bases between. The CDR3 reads CASSLIGGSQPQHF. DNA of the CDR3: TGCGCCAGCAGCTTGATTGGCGGAAGTCAGCCCCAGCATTTT.

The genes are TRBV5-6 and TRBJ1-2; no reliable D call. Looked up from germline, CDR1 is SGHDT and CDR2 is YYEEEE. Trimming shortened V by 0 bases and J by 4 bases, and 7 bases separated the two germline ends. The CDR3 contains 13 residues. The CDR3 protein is CASSLGPVYGYTF. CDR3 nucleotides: TGTGCCAGCAGCTTGGGGCCAGTCTATGGCTACACCTTC.

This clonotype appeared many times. CDR3 coding DNA: TGCAGCGCCGGGACAGAACCTTACAATGAGCAGTTCTTC. As protein: CSAGTEPYNEQFF. This chain joins TRBV29-1 and TRBJ2-1, with TRBD1 identical over 7 bases. V lost 7 bases, J lost 4 bases, and 7 bases stayed unmatched. Germline lookup yields CDR1 SQVTM and CDR2 ANQGSEA. CDR3 length equals 13 residues.

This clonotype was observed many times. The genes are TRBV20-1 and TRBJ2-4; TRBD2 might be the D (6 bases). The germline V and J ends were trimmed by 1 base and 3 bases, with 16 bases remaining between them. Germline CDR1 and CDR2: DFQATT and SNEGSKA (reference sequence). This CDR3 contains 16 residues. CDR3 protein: CSARGWWVGGKNIQYF. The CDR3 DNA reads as TGCAGTGCTAGAGGCTGGTGGGTCGGGGGCAAAAACATTCAGTACTTC.

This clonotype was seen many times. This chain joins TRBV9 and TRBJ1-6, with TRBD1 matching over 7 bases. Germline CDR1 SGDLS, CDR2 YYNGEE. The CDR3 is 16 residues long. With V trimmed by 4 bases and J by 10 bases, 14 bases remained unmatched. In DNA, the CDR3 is TGTGCCAGCAGCCCCGATACAGGGGTTGTTACATCACCCCTCCACTTT. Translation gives CASSPDTGVVTSPLHF.

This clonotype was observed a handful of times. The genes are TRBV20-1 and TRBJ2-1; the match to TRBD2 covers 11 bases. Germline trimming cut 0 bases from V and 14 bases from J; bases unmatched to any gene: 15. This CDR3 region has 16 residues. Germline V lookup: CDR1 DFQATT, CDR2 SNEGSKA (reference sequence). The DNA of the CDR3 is TGCAGTGCTAGAGATGTGACTAGCGGGAAGGTTCGCCGGGAGTTCTTC. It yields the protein CSARDVTSGKVRREFF.

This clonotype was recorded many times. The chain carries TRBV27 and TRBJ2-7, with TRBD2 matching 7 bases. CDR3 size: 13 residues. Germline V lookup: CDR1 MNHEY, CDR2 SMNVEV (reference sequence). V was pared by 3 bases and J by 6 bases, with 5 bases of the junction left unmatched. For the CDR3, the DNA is TGTGCCAGCAGTTTTGGGAGGGCGGGCGAGCAGTACTTC. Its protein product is CASSFGRAGEQYF.

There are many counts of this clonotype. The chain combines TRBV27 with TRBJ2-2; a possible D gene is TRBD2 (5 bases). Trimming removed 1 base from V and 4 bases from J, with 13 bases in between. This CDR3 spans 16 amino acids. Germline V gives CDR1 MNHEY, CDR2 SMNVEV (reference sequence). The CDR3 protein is CASSLLAFEGTGELFF. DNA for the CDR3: TGTGCCAGCAGTTTATTGGCCTTCGAGGGCACCGGGGAGCTGTTTTTT.

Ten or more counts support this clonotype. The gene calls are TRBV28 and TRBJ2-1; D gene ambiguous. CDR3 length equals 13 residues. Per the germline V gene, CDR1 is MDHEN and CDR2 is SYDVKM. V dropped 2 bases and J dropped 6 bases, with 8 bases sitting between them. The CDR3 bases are TGTGCCAGCAGTTTAGGCCAACCCAATGAGCAGTTCTTC. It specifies CASSLGQPNEQFF.

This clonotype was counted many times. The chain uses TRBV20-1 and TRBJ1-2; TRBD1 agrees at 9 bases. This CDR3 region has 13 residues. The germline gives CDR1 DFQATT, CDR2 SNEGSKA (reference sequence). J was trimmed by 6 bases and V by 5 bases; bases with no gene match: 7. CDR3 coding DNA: TGCAGTGCTCAAGGACAGGGGAGCCATGGCTACACCTTC. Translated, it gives CSAQGQGSHGYTF.

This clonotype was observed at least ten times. This CDR3 is CASNNKLAGAVGDTQYF. The CDR3 DNA follows: TGTGCCAGCAACAATAAATTAGCGGGAGCGGTGGGAGATACGCAGTATTTT. The chain links TRBV6-4 to TRBJ2-3; TRBD2 aligns across 9 bases. From germline, CDR1 is MRHNA and CDR2 SNTAGT. The CDR3 sequence is 17 residues long. Unmatched junction bases numbered 16, after V lost 7 bases and J lost 5 bases.

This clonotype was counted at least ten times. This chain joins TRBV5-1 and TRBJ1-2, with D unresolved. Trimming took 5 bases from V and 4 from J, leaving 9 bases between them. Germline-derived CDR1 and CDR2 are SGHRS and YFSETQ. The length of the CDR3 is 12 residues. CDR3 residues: CASRGGSYGYTF. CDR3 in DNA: TGCGCCAGCAGGGGAGGAAGCTATGGCTACACCTTC.

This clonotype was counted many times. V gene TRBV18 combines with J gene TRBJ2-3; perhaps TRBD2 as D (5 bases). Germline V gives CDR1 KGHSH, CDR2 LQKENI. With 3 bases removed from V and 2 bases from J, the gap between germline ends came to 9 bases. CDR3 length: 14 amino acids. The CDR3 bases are TGTGCCAGCTCACCCCCAGCGGCCACAGATACGCAGTATTTT. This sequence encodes CASSPPAATDTQYF.

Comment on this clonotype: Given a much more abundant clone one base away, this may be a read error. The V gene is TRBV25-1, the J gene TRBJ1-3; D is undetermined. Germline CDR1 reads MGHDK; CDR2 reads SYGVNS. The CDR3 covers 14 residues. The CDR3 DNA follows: TGTGCCAGCATTGAAATGGACTCTGGAAACACCATATATTTT. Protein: CASIEMDSGNTIYF.

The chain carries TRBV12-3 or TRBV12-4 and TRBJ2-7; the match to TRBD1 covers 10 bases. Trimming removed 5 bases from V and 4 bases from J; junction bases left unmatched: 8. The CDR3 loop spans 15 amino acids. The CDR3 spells CASSASGTGVYEQYF. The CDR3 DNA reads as TGTGCCAGCAGTGCATCCGGGACAGGGGTTTACGAGCAGTACTTC.

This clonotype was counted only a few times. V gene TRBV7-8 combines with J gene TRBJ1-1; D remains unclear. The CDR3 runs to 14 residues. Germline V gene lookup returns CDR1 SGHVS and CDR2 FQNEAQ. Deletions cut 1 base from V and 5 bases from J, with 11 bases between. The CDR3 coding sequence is TGTGCCAGCAGCTTAGAGGCGGTGGGGACTGAAGCTTTCTTT. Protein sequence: CASSLEAVGTEAFF.

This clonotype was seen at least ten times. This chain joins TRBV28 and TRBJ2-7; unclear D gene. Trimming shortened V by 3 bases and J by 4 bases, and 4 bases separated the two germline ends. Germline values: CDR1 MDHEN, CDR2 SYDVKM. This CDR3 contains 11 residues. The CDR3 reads CASSLQYEQYF. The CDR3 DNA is TGTGCCAGCAGTTTGCAATACGAGCAGTACTTC.

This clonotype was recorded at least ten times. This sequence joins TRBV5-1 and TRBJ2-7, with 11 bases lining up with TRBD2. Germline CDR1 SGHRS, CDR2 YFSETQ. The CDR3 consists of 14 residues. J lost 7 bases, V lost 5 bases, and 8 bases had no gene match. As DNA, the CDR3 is TGCGCCAGCAGGCTAACTAGCGGGAGCGGAGAGCAGTACTTC. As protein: CASRLTSGSGEQYF.

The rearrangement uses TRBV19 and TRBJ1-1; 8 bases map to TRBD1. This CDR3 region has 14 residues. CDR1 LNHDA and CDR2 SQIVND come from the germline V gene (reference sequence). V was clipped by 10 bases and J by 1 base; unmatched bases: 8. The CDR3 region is CATKLQGGNTEAFF. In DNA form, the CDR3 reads TGTGCCACCAAACTACAGGGGGGGAACACTGAAGCTTTCTTT.

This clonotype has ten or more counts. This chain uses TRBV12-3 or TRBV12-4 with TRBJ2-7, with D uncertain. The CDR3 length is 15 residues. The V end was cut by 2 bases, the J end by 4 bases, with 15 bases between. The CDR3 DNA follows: TGTGCCAGCAGTTTACTTGACGGCGGCCCGTACGAGCAGTACTTC. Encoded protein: CASSLLDGGPYEQYF.

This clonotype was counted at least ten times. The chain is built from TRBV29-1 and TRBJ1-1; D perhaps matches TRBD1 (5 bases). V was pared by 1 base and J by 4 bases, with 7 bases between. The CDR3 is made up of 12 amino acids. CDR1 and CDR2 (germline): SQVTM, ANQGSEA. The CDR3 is CSVEGGATEAFF. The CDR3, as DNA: TGCAGCGTTGAAGGGGGCGCCACTGAAGCTTTCTTT.